The TCR beta chain under discussion was sequenced for a study of beta chain features in type 1 diabetes. This clone was recorded a few times. The antigen is unknown. Sequence at one end of the junction differs from germline and may be a read error. Researchers reported sorting CD4+ naive, central memory, regulatory and stem cell-like memory cells via CD45RO/CCR7/CD25/CD127/CD95/CD27. The germline CDR1 and CDR2 sequences are ENHRY and SYGVKD. This CDR3 is built from 12 residues. Study-level points and caveats: Whatever favoring of shorter templates PCR might show would apply equally to patients and controls. Among type 1 diabetes patients, VDJ junctions had fewer insertions and more deletions.

Sequencing targeted expressed TCRB transcripts, as all isolated RNA had been reverse transcribed. The table came from immunoSEQ multiplex PCR; TCRdb's copy has only in-frame clones and leaves some out. The repertoire holds fewer than 650,000 clones, with around 15% as singletons. The receptor was derived from a man between 18 and 35 years old in good health. Source material: naive CD4+ T cells from blood. The rearrangement links TRBV10-3 to TRBJ2-6, with D perhaps given as TRBD1 or TRBD2 (6 bases each). Here the CDR3 DNA reads TGTGCCATCAGTTCGGGGGCCAACGGCCTGACTTTC. Amino acids: CAISSGANGLTF.